Included here is one T cell receptor beta chain sequence, with context. Its target is not known. This specimen belongs to a study of cytomegalovirus exposure and HLA in healthy donors. Findings and caveats of the study: Presence/absence analyses supposed approximately even sequencing depth among donors. Immune exposure information available was restricted to CMV serostatus.

The CDR3 is made up of 18 amino acids. The V segment lost 1 base and the J segment 3 bases; nucleotides outside the gene matches: 11. The V gene's germline CDR1 is LGHNA and CDR2 YNFKEQ. Primers for the PCR totalled 60 Vbeta and 13 Jbeta. Profiling relied on immunoSEQ multiplex PCR, and the TCRdb table lists in-frame clones only, not all of them. Of 150,000 to 200,000 clones in the sample, 65% to 85% were seen once. The chain combines TRBV4-2 with TRBJ2-7; 11 bases line up with TRBD2. The clonotype comes from a woman in her twenties or thirties in good health and CMV-seropositive. The material sequenced was PBMCs. The CDR3 nucleotides are TGTGCCAGCAGCCAAGTTGCATCGACTAGCGGGACTTTCTACGAGCAGTACTTC. Its protein is CASSQVASTSGTFYEQYF.